The 2 T cell receptor beta chains presented below share a single source sample, sequenced in a study of T-cell memory formation after mild COVID-19. TCRdb recomputed calls from the 5' RACE reads with MiXCR, one row per CDR3 protein. The sample holds 250,000 to 300,000 distinct CDR3 sequences, about 17% seen once. Material for sequencing was PBMCs or a T cell subset sorted from them (not recorded which). All receptors derive from a man aged 18 to 29 who had mild COVID-19 (a few samples of this study predate the infection). Cell type and time point are not known.

This rearrangement joins TRBV18 to TRBJ2-7, with D uncertain. V lost 3 bases and J 3 bases, leaving 12 bases between the germline ends. Germline V lookup: CDR1 KGHSH, CDR2 LQKENI. The CDR3 contains 14 residues. In DNA, the CDR3 is TGTGCCAGCTCACCCTCCAGGAAAGGCTACGAGCAGTACGTC. This gives the protein CASSPSRKGYEQYV.

This clonotype was seen only a few times. The rearrangement links TRBV7-2 to TRBJ2-3; 11 bases align to TRBD2. The trim removed 3 bases at V and 6 bases at J, leaving 14 bases unmatched. This CDR3 contains 18 residues. Germline V gene data show CDR1 as SGHTA and CDR2 as FQGNSA. The CDR3 coding sequence is TGTGCCAGCAGCTTCACCGGGACTAGCGGTCCCGTGGCGGATACGCAGTATTTT. This gives the protein CASSFTGTSGPVADTQYF.